Below are 13 T cell receptor beta chains sequenced from a single sample in a study of identifying expanded T cells in peripheral blood. Sequencing used immunoSEQ multiplex PCR; TCRdb keeps in-frame clones, though not all of them. The repertoire has about 80,000 clones, roughly 84% of them found once; the top ten carry around a fifth. Source material: blood. These receptors all come from a person aged 18-70 years in good health.

This clone occurred once. V usage is TRBV6-1 and J usage is TRBJ2-1; 7 positions match TRBD1. V trimming: 3 bases; J trimming: 9 bases; junction bases outside the gene matches: 5. The CDR3 spans 13 residues. CDR1 and CDR2 (germline): MNHNS, SASEGT. CDR3 residues: CASSESRQGEQFF. The CDR3 coding sequence is TGTGCCAGCAGTGAGTCGAGACAGGGTGAGCAGTTCTTC.

The chain joins TRBV6-8 to TRBJ1-1; D is uncertain. CDR1 MNHGY and CDR2 SAAAGT come from the germline V gene. The V and J ends lost 6 bases and 7 bases respectively, with 6 bases between them. The CDR3 has 10 residues. The CDR3 sequence is CASSGHEAFF. The CDR3 DNA sequence: TGTGCCAGCAGCGGGCATGAAGCTTTCTTT.

The CDR3 region is CSVFPGGSVNEQYF. In nucleotides, the CDR3 is TGCAGCGTTTTCCCGGGCGGGAGTGTGAACGAGCAGTACTTC. The gene calls are TRBV29-1 and TRBJ2-7, with 7 nucleotides matching TRBD2. Germline V gene sequence: CDR1 SQVTM, CDR2 ANQGSEA. This CDR3 comprises 14 residues. The V and J ends lost 5 bases and 5 bases, in that order; junction bases with no gene match: 12.

Many counts were recorded for this clone. This chain connects TRBV6-5 to TRBJ2-7; D call uncertain. CDR3 size: 14 residues. Germline-derived CDR1 and CDR2 are MNHEY and SVGAGI. V was cut by 2 bases and J by 0 bases, with 8 bases left in between. CDR3 bases: TGTGCCAGCAGTTACAACAGCCTCTCCTACGAGCAGTACTTC. It translates to CASSYNSLSYEQYF.

The rearrangement links TRBV5-1 to TRBJ2-7, with D possibly TRBD2 on 5 matching bases. This CDR3 has 14 residues. Trimming pared 2 bases from V and 5 bases from J, leaving 14 bases between. Germline CDR1 and CDR2: SGHRS and YFSETQ. Here the CDR3 reads CASSLILRGNEQYF. CDR3 in DNA: TGCGCCAGCAGCTTAATTCTCCGAGGGAACGAGCAGTACTTC. Together with reference TRBV5-1 and TRBJ2-7, the CDR3 gives the full variable domain: KAGVTQTPRYLIKTRGQQVTLSCSPISGHRSVSWYQQTPGQGLQFLFEYFSETQRNKGNFPGRFSGRQFSNSRSEMNVSTLELGDSALYLCASSLILRGNEQYFGPGTRLTVT.

In DNA form, the CDR3 reads TGTGCCATCAGTGGGGGCACCGTGAACACTGAAGCTTTCTTT. Its translation is CAISGGTVNTEAFF. This sequence joins TRBV10-3 and TRBJ1-1; D possibly corresponds to TRBD1 (5 bases). Trimming removed 4 bases from V and 0 bases from J, with 9 bases in between. CDR3 length: 14 amino acids. Germline lookup yields CDR1 ENHRY and CDR2 SYGVKD.

In DNA form, the CDR3 reads TGTGCCAGCAGCGCCCCCACGGGTAAGGGCAGCTCCCTCTCTGGAAACACCATATATTTT. Its protein is CASSAPTGKGSSLSGNTIYF. V is TRBV9 and J is TRBJ1-3; the D is unclear. V dropped 3 bases and J dropped 0 bases, with 25 bases sitting between them. Germline V gene lookup returns CDR1 SGDLS and CDR2 YYNGEE. The length of the CDR3 is 20 residues.

The chain joins TRBV28 to TRBJ2-7, with 7 bases that match TRBD2. Germline loops: CDR1 MDHEN, CDR2 SYDVKM. This CDR3 spans 14 amino acids. V gave up 3 bases and J gave up 5 bases; unmatched junction bases: 7. CDR3 DNA: TGTGCCAGCAGTTTCGGACTAGTCGGAAACGAGCAGTACTTC. Translated: CASSFGLVGNEQYF.

CDR3 nucleotides: TGTGCCAGCAGCTTTCGGACTAGCGGGAGGGCTCCAGACACCGGGGAGCTGTTTTTT. Translation: CASSFRTSGRAPDTGELFF. The chain uses TRBV7-9 and TRBJ2-2; TRBD2 matches at 15 bases. This CDR3 region has 19 residues. Germline V gives CDR1 SEHNR, CDR2 FQNEAQ (reference sequence). With V trimmed by 3 bases and J by 3 bases, 8 bases remained unmatched.

This chain links TRBV6-1 with TRBJ2-7, with TRBD2 matching over 9 bases. CDR1 MNHNS and CDR2 SASEGT come from the germline V gene. The CDR3 runs 15 residues. J lost 2 bases, V lost 3 bases, and 5 bases had no gene match. The CDR3 bases are TGTGCCAGCAGTGACGGCCCTAGCGGGACCTACGAGCAGTACTTC. It is translated as CASSDGPSGTYEQYF.

The chain combines TRBV11-2 with TRBJ2-3, with 7 bases lining up with TRBD2. The CDR3 is 15 amino acids. Germline V gives CDR1 SGHAT, CDR2 FQNNGV. J was trimmed by 5 bases and V by 0 bases; bases with no gene match: 5. The CDR3 loop reads CASSLEGRAIDTQYF. CDR3 DNA sequence: TGTGCCAGCAGCTTAGAGGGGAGGGCGATAGATACGCAGTATTTT.

The chain is built from TRBV4-1 and TRBJ1-2, with 8 bases aligning to TRBD1. The CDR3 runs 16 residues. Germline CDR1 is MGHRA and CDR2 is YSYEKL. Losses at the gene ends were 4 bases for V and 3 bases for J; bases not matched to a gene: 10. The CDR3 here is CASSPVAGGYDYGYTF. CDR3 nucleotides: TGCGCCAGCAGCCCGGTCGCAGGGGGCTATGACTATGGCTACACCTTC.

V usage is TRBV5-1 and J usage is TRBJ2-3; 7 bases map to TRBD2. CDR1 and CDR2 (germline): SGHRS, YFSETQ. The CDR3 is 16 amino acids. V was pared by 3 bases and J by 2 bases, with 9 bases of the junction left unmatched. The CDR3 region has the DNA TGCGCCAGCAGCTCAAAACCGGGACTATTCACAGATACGCAGTATTTT. Translated: CASSSKPGLFTDTQYF. Drawing the rest from reference TRBV5-1 and TRBJ2-3, the complete variable domain is KAGVTQTPRYLIKTRGQQVTLSCSPISGHRSVSWYQQTPGQGLQFLFEYFSETQRNKGNFPGRFSGRQFSNSRSEMNVSTLELGDSALYLCASSSKPGLFTDTQYFGPGTRLTVL.